This TCR beta chain was profiled in a study of blood T cell repertoires in COVID-19. The data were produced by immunoSEQ multiplex PCR, yet TCRdb's version contains in-frame clones alone and is incomplete. The sample records 160,000 or so clones, roughly 80% being singletons. The CDR3 totals 16 residues. Germline V lookup: CDR1 SGHRS, CDR2 YFSETQ. V was trimmed by 0 bases and J by 1 base, leaving 12 bases between them. The chain joins TRBV5-1 to TRBJ2-3, with a possible D match to TRBD2 (6 bases). This clonotype was sampled from a woman aged 35 to 49 with acute COVID-19. The sequenced sample consisted of PBMCs or T cells enriched from blood (not recorded which). The CDR3 DNA reads as TGCGCCAGCAGCTTGGCTAGCACGGGGGGCACAGATACGCAGTATTTT. Amino acids: CASSLASTGGTDTQYF.